These 21 T cell receptor beta chains share one sample of origin, sequenced in a study of T cells in localized non-small cell lung cancer (dated by TCRdb to 2019 to 2021). The library was obtained by the immunoSEQ multiplex PCR assay. TCRdb holds this immuneACCESS table with in-frame rearrangements only. Some clones are missing; in checked studies, unresolved V genes explain under half, and the rest has no known cause. This sample gives 7,300 or so clones in total; about 40% of them show up just once. About 7.8% of the sample is held by the ten biggest clonotypes. The sample was lung tumor tissue, taken before any cancer treatment. The receptor set was obtained from a man aged 35-69 years with stage III lung adenocarcinoma.

The chain links TRBV6-8 to TRBJ2-2; D might be TRBD1 (6 bases). CDR3 size: 15 residues. Trimming removed 7 bases at V and 0 bases at J, with 12 bases between. Germline-derived CDR1 and CDR2 are MNHGY and SAAAGT. The CDR3 coding sequence is TGTGCCAGCACCCAGGGGTTCGCGAACACCGGGGAGCTGTTTTTT. As protein: CASTQGFANTGELFF.

In this sample, this clone turned up once. V and J are TRBV19 and TRBJ2-5; D gene ambiguous. This CDR3 is built from 13 residues. Trimming cost V 5 bases and J 5 bases, with 12 bases left between them. In germline, CDR1 is LNHDA, CDR2 SQIVND (reference sequence). The CDR3 region is CASSPSGWETQYF. The CDR3 DNA follows: TGTGCCAGTAGTCCCTCGGGTTGGGAGACCCAGTACTTC.

This clone was seen just once. The rearrangement links TRBV6-8 to TRBJ2-1; 8 nucleotides match TRBD2. In germline, CDR1 is MNHGY, CDR2 SAAAGT. The CDR3 is 16 amino acids. The V gene end was trimmed by 4 bases and the J gene end by 8 bases; junction bases not matched to a gene: 13. The CDR3 nucleotides read TGTGCCAGCAGTTTACGGGGGAGCGGGAGAGGCGATGAGCAGTTCTTC. It yields the protein CASSLRGSGRGDEQFF.

The chain links TRBV18 to TRBJ2-1, with D unresolved. The V end lost 0 bases, the J end lost 7 bases, and 10 bases lay between the germline ends. The CDR3 runs 14 residues. The germline V gene encodes CDR1 KGHSH and CDR2 LQKENI. CDR3 sequence: CASSPPALRNEQFF. CDR3 bases: TGTGCCAGCTCACCACCCGCCCTACGGAATGAGCAGTTCTTC.

This clone was seen only a few times. The chain is built from TRBV11-3 and TRBJ2-5; tentative D call: TRBD2 (6 bases). The V end was cut by 4 bases, the J end by 4 bases, with 22 bases between. Germline V lookup: CDR1 SGHNT, CDR2 YENEEA. This CDR3 is built from 17 residues. CDR3 bases: TGTGCCAGCAGCTCAAGACTAGAGAGGAGTAAAGGAGAGACCCAGTACTTC. Translation gives CASSSRLERSKGETQYF.

This clone has only a few counts. V gene TRBV1 combines with J gene TRBJ2-3; the DNA was not compared with TRBD1, the D call given in the table. TRBV1 is a pseudogene. This CDR3 has 15 amino acids. Written as DNA, the CDR3 is TGCGCCAGCTCTAAGGGGGTCCCTTTCACAGATACGCAGTATTTT. Translating gives CASSKGVPFTDTQYF.

With respect to this clone: Germline and junction disagree at one end, which may indicate a read error. This rearrangement joins TRBV10-3 to TRBJ2-7; D is possibly TRBD2 (6 bases). The CDR3 loop spans 12 amino acids. Germline V gene sequence: CDR1 ENHRY, CDR2 SYGVKD. CDR3 DNA: TGTGCCATCAGTAAGTCGGAGGGAGAGCAGTACTTC. Its protein is CAISKSEGEQYF.

J is TRBJ2-1 and V is TRBV29-1; a weak D match, TRBD2 (6 bases). Trimming stripped 2 bases from V and 6 bases from J, with 17 bases between. The V gene's germline CDR1 is SQVTM and CDR2 ANQGSEA. This CDR3 contains 15 residues. The CDR3 bases are TGCAGCGTTGAATGGGGACTGGGGGGTGGCAATGAGCAGTTCTTC. Protein: CSVEWGLGGGNEQFF.

The rearrangement joins TRBV18 to TRBJ2-3, with 8 bases fitting TRBD2. CDR1 is KGHSH, CDR2 LQKENI, per germline. With V trimmed by 6 bases and J by 8 bases, 7 bases remained unmatched. This CDR3 spans 13 amino acids. This chain's CDR3 is CASSPTSEGTQYF. The CDR3 DNA follows: TGTGCCAGCTCCCCGACTAGCGAGGGTACGCAGTATTTT.

The chain uses TRBV28 and TRBJ2-3; 8 nucleotides align to TRBD1. The CDR3 runs 15 residues. With 3 bases clipped from V and 1 base from J, the junction kept 3 bases outside the gene matches. Germline CDR1 MDHEN, CDR2 SYDVKM. DNA for the CDR3: TGTGCCAGCAGTTTTCCGGGACAGGGCACAGATACGCAGTATTTT. It translates to CASSFPGQGTDTQYF.

The chain has TRBV11-3 and TRBJ1-2; unclear D gene. Germline V lookup: CDR1 SGHNT, CDR2 YENEEA. The CDR3 covers 14 residues. The V and J ends lost 7 bases and 7 bases respectively, with 19 bases between them. The chain's CDR3 is CASTTMEGSVGYTF. The CDR3 bases are TGTGCCAGCACGACCATGGAGGGCTCAGTTGGCTACACCTTC.

The V and J genes are TRBV19 and TRBJ1-6; no clear D gene. CDR3 length equals 14 residues. Trimming pared 3 bases from V and 8 bases from J, leaving 11 bases between. The germline V gene encodes CDR1 LNHDA and CDR2 SQIVND (reference sequence). DNA for the CDR3: TGTGCCAGTAGTATGGACCGAGAGGATTCACCCCTCCACTTT. Its protein product is CASSMDREDSPLHF.

This chain uses TRBV15 with TRBJ2-5; 12 bases align to TRBD2. This CDR3 is 16 amino acids long. With 1 base clipped from V and 5 bases from J, the junction kept 5 bases outside the gene matches. Germline V lookup: CDR1 LNHNV, CDR2 YYDKDF (reference sequence). CDR3 sequence (DNA): TGTGCCACCAGCAGAGCCCCTAGCGGGGGGGCGGAGACCCAGTACTTC. Translating it yields CATSRAPSGGAETQYF.

V and J are TRBV19 and TRBJ1-5; TRBD1 aligns across 9 bases. The CDR3 is 17 residues long. V dropped 10 bases and J dropped 6; count of bases not matched to a gene: 19. From germline, CDR1 is LNHDA and CDR2 SQIVND (reference sequence). The CDR3 region is CATQRPSGTGLFQPQHF. The CDR3 bases are TGTGCCACTCAAAGGCCCTCCGGGACAGGGCTGTTTCAGCCCCAGCATTTT.

The chain joins TRBV5-1 to TRBJ2-7; D remains unclear. Between the trimmed V and J ends, which lost 0 bases and 4 bases, there was a span of 17 bases. In germline, CDR1 is SGHRS, CDR2 YFSETQ. The CDR3 consists of 16 residues. CDR3 bases: TGCGCCAGCAGCTTGGCCTTAAGGACGGATGATTACGAGCAGTACTTC. It specifies CASSLALRTDDYEQYF.

This clone came up a few times. J is TRBJ2-7 and V is TRBV7-6; the match to TRBD1 covers 10 bases. The CDR3 sequence is 14 residues long. V lost 3 bases to trimming and J lost 4 bases; unmatched junction nucleotides: 3. Germline CDR1 SGHVS, CDR2 FNYEAQ. The CDR3 bases are TGTGCCAGCAGCTTGGGACAGGGGATATACGAGCAGTACTTC. Protein product: CASSLGQGIYEQYF.

This chain links TRBV28 with TRBJ1-2; D is ambiguous. The V gene lost 6 bases and the J gene lost 4 bases, with 9 bases spanning the gap. This CDR3 comprises 12 residues. CDR1 and CDR2 from the germline V gene are MDHEN and SYDVKM. The CDR3 spells CASRKRLYGYTF. The CDR3 coding sequence is TGTGCCAGCAGAAAACGGCTCTATGGCTACACCTTC.

This clone was observed once. The chain combines TRBV11-3 with TRBJ1-3, with a weak D call TRBD1 (5 bases). The CDR3 runs to 17 residues. Germline loops: CDR1 SGHNT, CDR2 YENEEA. With 5 bases removed from V and 0 bases from J, the gap between germline ends came to 17 bases. The DNA for the CDR3 is TGTGCCAGCAGCCAGGCCGAGGGGCGGACCTCTGGAAACACCATATATTTT. Translating it yields CASSQAEGRTSGNTIYF. The entire variable domain, with the rest obtained from reference TRBV11-3 and TRBJ1-3, is as follows: EAGVVQSPRYKIIEKKQPVAFWCNPISGHNTLYWYLQNLGQGPELLIRYENEEAVDDSQLPKDRFSAERLKGVDSTLKIQPAELGDSAVYLCASSQAEGRTSGNTIYFGEGSWLTVV.

The chain uses TRBV9 and TRBJ2-5, with 8 nucleotides matching TRBD1. The CDR3 is made up of 14 amino acids. J lost 5 bases, V lost 5 bases, and 8 bases had no gene match. From germline, CDR1 is SGDLS and CDR2 YYNGEE. The CDR3 here is CASRNSGGRETQYF. The CDR3 nucleotides read TGTGCCAGCAGGAACTCAGGGGGCCGCGAGACCCAGTACTTC.

This clone was observed a handful of times. The J gene is TRBJ1-1, the V gene TRBV19, with unresolved D. This CDR3 comprises 15 residues. Germline lookup yields CDR1 LNHDA and CDR2 SQIVND (reference sequence). Trimming stripped 0 bases from V and 4 bases from J, with 12 bases between. CDR3 sequence (DNA): TGTGCCAGTAGTATAGATGTGGGAGGGCTCACTGAAGCTTTCTTT. Its protein is CASSIDVGGLTEAFF.

The chain couples TRBV19 to TRBJ1-1, with D perhaps TRBD1 (6 bases). Germline loops: CDR1 LNHDA, CDR2 SQIVND (reference sequence). V shed 2 bases and J shed 5 bases, with 12 bases lying between them. There are 14 residues in the CDR3. The CDR3 coding sequence is TGTGCCAGTAGTATAAAGGGGGAGTGGACTGAAGCTTTCTTT. This encodes CASSIKGEWTEAFF.